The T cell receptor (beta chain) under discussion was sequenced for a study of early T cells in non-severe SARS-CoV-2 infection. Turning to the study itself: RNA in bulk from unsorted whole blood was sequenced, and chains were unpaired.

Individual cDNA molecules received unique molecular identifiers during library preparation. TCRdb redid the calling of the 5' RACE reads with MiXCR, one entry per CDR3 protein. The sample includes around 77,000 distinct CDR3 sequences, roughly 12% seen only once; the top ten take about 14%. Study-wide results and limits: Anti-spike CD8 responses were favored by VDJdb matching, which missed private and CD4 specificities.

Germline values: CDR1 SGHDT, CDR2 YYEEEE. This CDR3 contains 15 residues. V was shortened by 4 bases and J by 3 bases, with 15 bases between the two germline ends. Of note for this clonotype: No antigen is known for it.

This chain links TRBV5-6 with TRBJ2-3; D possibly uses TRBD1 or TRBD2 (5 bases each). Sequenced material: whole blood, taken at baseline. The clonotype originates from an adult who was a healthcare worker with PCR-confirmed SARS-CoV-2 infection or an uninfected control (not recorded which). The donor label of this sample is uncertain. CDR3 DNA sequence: TGTGCCAGCAGCCCGCCGAGGGGCGGAACAGATACGCAGTATTTT. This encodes CASSPPRGGTDTQYF.